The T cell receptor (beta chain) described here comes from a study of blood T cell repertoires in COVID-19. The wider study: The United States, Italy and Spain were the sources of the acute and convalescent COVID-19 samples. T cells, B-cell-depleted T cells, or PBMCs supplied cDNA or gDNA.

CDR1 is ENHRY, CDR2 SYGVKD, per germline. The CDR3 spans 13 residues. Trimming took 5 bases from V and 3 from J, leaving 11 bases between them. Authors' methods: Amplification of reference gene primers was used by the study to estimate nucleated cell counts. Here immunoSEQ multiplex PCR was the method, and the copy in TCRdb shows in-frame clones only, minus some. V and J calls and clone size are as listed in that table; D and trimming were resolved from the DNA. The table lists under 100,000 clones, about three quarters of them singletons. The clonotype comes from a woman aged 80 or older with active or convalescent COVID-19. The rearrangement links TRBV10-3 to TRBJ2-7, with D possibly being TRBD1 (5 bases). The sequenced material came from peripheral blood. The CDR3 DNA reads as TGTGCCATCAGTACGGACACCTACTACGAGCAGTACTTC. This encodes CAISTDTYYEQYF.